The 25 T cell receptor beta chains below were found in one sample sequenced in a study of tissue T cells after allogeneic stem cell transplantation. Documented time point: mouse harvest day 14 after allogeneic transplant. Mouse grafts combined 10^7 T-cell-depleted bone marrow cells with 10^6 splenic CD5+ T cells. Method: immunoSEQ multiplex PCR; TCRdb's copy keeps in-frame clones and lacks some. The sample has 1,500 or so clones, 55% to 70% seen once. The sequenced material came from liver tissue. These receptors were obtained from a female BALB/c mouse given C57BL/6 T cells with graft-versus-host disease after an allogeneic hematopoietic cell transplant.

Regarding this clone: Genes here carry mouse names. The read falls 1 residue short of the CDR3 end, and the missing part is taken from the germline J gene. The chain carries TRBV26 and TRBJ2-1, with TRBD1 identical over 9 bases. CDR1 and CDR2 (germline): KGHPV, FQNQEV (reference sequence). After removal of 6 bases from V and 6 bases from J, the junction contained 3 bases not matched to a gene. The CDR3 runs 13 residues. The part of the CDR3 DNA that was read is TGTGCCAGCAGCACGGACAGGGGTGCTGAGCAGTTC. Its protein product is CASSTDRGAEQF. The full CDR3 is CASSTDRGAEQFF.

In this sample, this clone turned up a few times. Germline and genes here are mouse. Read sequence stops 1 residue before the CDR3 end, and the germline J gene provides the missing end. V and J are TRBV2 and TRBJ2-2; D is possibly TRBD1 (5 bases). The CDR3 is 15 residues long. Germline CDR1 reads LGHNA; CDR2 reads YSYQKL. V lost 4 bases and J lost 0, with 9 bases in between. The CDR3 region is CASSPRQTNTGQLYF. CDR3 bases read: TGTGCCAGCAGCCCCAGACAGACAAACACCGGGCAGCTCTAC.

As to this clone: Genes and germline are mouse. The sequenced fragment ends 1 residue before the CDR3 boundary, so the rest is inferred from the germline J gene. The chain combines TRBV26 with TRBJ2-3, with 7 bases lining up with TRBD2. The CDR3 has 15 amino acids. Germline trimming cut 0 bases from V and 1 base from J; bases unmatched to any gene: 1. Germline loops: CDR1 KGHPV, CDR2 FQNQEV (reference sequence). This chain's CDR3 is CASSLSGTGAETLYF. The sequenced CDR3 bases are TGTGCCAGCAGTCTGTCCGGGACTGGTGCAGAAACGCTGTAT.

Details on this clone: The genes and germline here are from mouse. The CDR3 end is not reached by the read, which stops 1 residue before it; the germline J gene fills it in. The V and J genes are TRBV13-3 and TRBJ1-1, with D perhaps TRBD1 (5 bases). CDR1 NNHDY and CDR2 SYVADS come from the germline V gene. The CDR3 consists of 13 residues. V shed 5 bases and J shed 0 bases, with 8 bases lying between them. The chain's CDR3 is CASSPGTNTEVFF. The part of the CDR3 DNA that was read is TGTGCCAGCAGCCCAGGGACAAACACAGAAGTCTTC.

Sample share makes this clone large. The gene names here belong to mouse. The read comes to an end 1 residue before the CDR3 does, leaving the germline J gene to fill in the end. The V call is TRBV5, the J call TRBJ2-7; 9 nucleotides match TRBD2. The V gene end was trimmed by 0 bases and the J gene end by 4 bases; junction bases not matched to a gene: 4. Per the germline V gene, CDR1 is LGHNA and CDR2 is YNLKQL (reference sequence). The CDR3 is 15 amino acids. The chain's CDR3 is CASSQEMGGPYEQYF. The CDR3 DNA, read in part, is TGTGCCAGCAGCCAAGAGATGGGGGGGCCATATGAACAGTAC.

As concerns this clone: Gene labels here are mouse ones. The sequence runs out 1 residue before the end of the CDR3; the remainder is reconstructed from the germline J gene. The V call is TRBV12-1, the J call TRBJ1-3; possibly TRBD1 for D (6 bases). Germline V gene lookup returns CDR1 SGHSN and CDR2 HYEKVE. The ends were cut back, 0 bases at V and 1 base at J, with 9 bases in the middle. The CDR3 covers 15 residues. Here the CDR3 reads CASSLGRGSGNTLYF. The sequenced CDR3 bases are TGTGCCAGCTCTCTCGGGAGGGGGTCTGGAAATACGCTCTAT.

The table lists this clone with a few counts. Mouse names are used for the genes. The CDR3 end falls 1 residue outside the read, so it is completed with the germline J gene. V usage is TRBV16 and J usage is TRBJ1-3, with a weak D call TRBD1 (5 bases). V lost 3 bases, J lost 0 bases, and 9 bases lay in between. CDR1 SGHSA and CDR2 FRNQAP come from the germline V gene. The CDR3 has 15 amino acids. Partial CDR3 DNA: TGTGCAAGCAGCTTCCAGGGCCTTTCTGGAAATACGCTCTAT. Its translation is CASSFQGLSGNTLY. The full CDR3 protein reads CASSFQGLSGNTLYF.

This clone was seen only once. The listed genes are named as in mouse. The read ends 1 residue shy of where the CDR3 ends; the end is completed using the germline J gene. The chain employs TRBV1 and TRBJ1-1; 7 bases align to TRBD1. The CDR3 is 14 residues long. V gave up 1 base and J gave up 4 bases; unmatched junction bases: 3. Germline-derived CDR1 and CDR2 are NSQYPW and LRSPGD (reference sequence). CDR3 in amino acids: CTCSAGAGGTEVFF. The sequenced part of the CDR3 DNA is TGCACCTGCAGTGCAGGGGCAGGGGGCACAGAAGTCTTC.

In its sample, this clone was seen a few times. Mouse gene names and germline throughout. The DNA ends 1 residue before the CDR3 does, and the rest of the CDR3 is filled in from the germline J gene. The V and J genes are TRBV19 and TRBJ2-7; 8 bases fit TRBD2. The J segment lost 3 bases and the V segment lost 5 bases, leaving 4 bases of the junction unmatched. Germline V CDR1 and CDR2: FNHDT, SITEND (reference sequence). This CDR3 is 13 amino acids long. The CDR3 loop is CASRPGLDYEQYF. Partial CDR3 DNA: TGTGCCAGCAGGCCGGGACTGGACTATGAACAGTAC.

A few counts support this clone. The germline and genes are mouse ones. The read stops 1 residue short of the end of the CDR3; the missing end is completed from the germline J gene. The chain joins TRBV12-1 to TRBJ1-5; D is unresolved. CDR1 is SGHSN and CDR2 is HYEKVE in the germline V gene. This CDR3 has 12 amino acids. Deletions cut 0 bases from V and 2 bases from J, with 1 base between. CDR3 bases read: TGTGCCAGCTCTCTCGACAACCAGGCTCCGCTT. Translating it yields CASSLDNQAPL. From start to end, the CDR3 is CASSLDNQAPLF.

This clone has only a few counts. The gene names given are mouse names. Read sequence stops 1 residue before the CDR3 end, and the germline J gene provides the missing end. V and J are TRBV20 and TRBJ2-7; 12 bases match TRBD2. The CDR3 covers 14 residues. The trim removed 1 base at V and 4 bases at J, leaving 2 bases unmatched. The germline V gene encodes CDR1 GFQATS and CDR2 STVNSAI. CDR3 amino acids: CGARAGTGGYEQYF. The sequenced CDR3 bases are TGTGGTGCTAGGGCCGGGACTGGGGGGTATGAACAGTAC.

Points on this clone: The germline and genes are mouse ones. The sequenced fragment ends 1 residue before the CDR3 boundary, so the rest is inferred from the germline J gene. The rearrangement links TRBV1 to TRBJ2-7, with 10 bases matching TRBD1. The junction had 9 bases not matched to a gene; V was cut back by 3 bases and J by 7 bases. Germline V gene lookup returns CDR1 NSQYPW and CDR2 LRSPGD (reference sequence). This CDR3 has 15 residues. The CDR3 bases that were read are TGCACCTGCAGTGCCAATCCGGGACAGGGGAGGGAACAGTAC. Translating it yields CTCSANPGQGREQY. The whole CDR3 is CTCSANPGQGREQYF.

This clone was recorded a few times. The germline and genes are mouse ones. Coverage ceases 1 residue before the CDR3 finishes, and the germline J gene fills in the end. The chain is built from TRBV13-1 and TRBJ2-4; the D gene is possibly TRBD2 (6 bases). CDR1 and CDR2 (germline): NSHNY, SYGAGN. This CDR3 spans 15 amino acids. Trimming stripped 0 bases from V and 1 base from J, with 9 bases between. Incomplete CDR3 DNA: TGTGCCAGCAGTGATGCTGGGGAGGGTCAAAACACCTTGTAC. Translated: CASSDAGEGQNTLY. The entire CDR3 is CASSDAGEGQNTLYF.

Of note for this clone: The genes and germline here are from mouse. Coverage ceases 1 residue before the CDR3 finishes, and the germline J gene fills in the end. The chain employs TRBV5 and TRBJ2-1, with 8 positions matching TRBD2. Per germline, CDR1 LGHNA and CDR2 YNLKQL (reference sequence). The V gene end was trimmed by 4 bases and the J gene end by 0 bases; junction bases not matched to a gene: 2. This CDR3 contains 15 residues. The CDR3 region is CASSLGLGNYAEQFF. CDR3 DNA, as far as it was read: TGTGCCAGCAGCCTCGGACTGGGTAACTATGCTGAGCAGTTC.

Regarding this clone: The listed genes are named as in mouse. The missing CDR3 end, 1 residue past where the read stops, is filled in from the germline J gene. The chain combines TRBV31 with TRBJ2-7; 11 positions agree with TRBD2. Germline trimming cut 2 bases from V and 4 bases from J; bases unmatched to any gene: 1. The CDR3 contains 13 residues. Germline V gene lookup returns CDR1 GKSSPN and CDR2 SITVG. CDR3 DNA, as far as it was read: TGTGCCTGGAGTGGGGACTGGGGGTATGAACAGTAC. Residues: CAWSGDWGYEQY. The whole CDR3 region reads CAWSGDWGYEQYF.

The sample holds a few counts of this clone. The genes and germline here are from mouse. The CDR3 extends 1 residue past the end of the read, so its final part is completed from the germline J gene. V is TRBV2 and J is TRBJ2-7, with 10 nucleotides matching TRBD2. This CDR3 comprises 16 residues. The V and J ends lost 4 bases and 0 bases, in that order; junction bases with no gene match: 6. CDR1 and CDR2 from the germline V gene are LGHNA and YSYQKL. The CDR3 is CASSPLGGARSYEQYF. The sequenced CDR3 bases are TGTGCCAGCAGCCCACTGGGGGGGGCGCGCTCCTATGAACAGTAC.

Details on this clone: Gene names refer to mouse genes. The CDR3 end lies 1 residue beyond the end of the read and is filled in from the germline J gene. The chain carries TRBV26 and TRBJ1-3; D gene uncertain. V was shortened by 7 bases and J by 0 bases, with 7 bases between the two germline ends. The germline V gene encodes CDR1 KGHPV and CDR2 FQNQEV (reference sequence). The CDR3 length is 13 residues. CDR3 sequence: CASTEGSGNTLYF. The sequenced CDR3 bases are TGTGCCAGCACTGAGGGTTCTGGAAATACGCTCTAT. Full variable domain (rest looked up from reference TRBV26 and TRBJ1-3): NSKVIQTPRYLVKGQGQKAKMRCIPEKGHPVVFWYQQNKNNEFKFLINFQNQEVLQQIDMTEKRFSAECPSNSPCSLEIQSSEAGDSALYLCASTEGSGNTLYFGEGSRLIVV.

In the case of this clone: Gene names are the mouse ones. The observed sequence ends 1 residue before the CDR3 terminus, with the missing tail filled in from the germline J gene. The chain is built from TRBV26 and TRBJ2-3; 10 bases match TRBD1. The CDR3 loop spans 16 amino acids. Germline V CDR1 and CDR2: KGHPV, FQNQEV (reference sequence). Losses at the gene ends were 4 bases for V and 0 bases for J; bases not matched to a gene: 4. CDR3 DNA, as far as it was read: TGTGCCAGCAGTCGTGGGACAGGGGCTAGTGCAGAAACGCTGTAT. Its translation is CASSRGTGASAETLY. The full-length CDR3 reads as CASSRGTGASAETLYF. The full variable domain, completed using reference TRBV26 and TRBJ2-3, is NSKVIQTPRYLVKGQGQKAKMRCIPEKGHPVVFWYQQNKNNEFKFLINFQNQEVLQQIDMTEKRFSAECPSNSPCSLEIQSSEAGDSALYLCASSRGTGASAETLYFGSGTRLTVL.

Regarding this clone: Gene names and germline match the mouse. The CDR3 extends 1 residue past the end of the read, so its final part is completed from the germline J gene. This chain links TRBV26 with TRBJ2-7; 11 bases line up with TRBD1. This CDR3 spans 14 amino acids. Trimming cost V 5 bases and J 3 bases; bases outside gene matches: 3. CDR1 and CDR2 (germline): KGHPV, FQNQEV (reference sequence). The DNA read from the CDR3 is TGTGCCAGCAGTGCCGGGACAGGGGGCTATGAACAGTAC. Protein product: CASSAGTGGYEQY. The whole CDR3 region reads CASSAGTGGYEQYF. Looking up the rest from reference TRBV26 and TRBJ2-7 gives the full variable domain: NSKVIQTPRYLVKGQGQKAKMRCIPEKGHPVVFWYQQNKNNEFKFLINFQNQEVLQQIDMTEKRFSAECPSNSPCSLEIQSSEAGDSALYLCASSAGTGGYEQYFGPGTRLTVL.

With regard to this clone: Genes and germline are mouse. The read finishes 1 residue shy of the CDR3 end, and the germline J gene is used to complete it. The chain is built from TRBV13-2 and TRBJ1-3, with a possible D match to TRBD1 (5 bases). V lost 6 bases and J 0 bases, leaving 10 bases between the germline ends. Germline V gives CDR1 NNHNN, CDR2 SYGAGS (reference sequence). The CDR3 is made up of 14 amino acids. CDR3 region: CASVPTDSGNTLYF. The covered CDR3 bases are TGTGCCAGCGTCCCGACAGATTCTGGAAATACGCTCTAT.

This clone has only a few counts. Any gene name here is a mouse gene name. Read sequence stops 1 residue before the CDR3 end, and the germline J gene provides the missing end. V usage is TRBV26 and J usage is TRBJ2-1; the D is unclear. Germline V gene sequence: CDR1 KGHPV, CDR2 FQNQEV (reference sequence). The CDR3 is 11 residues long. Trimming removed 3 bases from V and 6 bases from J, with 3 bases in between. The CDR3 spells CASSLGAEQFF. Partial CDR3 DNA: TGTGCCAGCAGTCTTGGTGCTGAGCAGTTC.

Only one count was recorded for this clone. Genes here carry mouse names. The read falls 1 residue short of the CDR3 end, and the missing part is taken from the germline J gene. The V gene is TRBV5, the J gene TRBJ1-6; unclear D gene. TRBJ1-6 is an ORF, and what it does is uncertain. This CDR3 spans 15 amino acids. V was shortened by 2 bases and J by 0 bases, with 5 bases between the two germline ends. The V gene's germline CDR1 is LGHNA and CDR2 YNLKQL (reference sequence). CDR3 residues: CASSQTVSYNSPLYF. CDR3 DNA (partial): TGTGCCAGCAGCCAAACAGTTTCCTATAATTCGCCCCTCTAC.

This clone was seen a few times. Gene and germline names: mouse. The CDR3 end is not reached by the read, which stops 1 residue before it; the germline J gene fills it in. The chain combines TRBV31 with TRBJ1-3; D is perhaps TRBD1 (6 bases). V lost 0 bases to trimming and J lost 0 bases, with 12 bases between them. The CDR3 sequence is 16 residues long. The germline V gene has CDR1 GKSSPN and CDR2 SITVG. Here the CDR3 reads CAWSLGGGNSGNTLYF. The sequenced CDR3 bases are TGTGCCTGGAGTCTAGGAGGGGGTAATTCTGGAAATACGCTCTAT.

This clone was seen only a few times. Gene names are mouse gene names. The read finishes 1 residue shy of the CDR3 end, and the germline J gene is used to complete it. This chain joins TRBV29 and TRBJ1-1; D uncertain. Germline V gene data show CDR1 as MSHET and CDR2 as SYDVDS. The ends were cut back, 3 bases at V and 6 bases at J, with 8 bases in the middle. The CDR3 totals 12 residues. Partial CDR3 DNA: TGTGCTAGCAGTTTGCCACCGTCAGAAGTCTTC. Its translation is CASSLPPSEVF. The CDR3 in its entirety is CASSLPPSEVFF.

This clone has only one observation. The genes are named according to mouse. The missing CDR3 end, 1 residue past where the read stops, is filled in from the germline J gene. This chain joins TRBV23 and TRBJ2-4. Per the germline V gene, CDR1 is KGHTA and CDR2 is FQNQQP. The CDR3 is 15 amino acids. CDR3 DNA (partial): TGCTCCAGCAGTCAATCGTCGGGGGGTCAAAACACCTTGTAC. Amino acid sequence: CSSSQSSGGQNTLY. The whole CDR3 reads CSSSQSSGGQNTLYF.